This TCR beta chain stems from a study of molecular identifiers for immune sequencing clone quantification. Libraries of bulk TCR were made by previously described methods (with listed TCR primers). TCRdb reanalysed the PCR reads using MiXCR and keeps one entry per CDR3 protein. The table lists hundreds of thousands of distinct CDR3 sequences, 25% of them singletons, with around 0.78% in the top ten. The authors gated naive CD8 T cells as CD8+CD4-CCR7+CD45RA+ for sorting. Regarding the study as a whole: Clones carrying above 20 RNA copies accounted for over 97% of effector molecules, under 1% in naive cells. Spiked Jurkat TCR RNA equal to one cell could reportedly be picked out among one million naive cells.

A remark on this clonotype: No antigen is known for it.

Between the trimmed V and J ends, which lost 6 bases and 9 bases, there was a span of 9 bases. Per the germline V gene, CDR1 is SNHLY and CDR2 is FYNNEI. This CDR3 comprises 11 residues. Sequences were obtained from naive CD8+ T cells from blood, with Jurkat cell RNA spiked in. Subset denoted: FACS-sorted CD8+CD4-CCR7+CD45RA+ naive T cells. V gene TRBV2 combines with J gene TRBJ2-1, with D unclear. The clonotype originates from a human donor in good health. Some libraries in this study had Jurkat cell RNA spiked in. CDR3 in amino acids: CASRTDGEQFF. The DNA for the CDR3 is TGTGCCAGCAGGACCGACGGTGAGCAGTTCTTC.